Listed below are T cell receptor beta chains from one sample, sequenced in a study of cytomegalovirus exposure and HLA in healthy donors. Sequenced by immunoSEQ multiplex PCR; TCRdb stores in-frame clones only, minus some. The data show fewer than 300,000 clones, more than 80% seen once. The sample consisted of PBMCs. These receptors all come from a man in his forties in good health and CMV-seropositive. CDR3s include the opening cysteine and the closing phenylalanine or tryptophan. Each record gives: D gene, clone size, J gene, V gene, CDR3 protein, CDR3 DNA. A D gene is named only where the DNA matches it firmly. Size tells how often a clone was seen (once, few, many) or the class of an expanded clone, and some rows leave it out.

d_gene: NA
abundance: NA
j_gene: TRBJ2-7
v_gene: TRBV19
CDR3aa: CASSTTGLSYEQYF
CDR3nt: TGTGCCAGTAGTACGACAGGATTGTCCTACGAGCAGTACTTC

d_gene: NA
abundance: few
j_gene: TRBJ1-5
v_gene: TRBV5-6
CDR3aa: CASSLAGGNQPQHF
CDR3nt: TGTGCCAGCAGCTTGGCAGGGGGCAATCAGCCCCAGCATTTT

d_gene: TRBD1
abundance: NA
j_gene: TRBJ2-1
v_gene: TRBV11-1
CDR3aa: CASATGEYNEQFF
CDR3nt: TGTGCCAGCGCGACAGGGGAATACAATGAGCAGTTCTTC

d_gene: NA
abundance: NA
j_gene: TRBJ2-5
v_gene: TRBV9
CDR3aa: CASSVGAGEETQYF
CDR3nt: TGTGCCAGCAGCGTAGGAGCCGGAGAAGAGACCCAGTACTTC

d_gene: TRBD1
abundance: NA
j_gene: TRBJ1-5
v_gene: TRBV6-5
CDR3aa: CASSSDRGSNQPQHF
CDR3nt: TGTGCCAGCAGCTCCGACAGGGGAAGCAATCAGCCCCAGCATTTT

d_gene: NA
abundance: NA
j_gene: TRBJ2-2
v_gene: TRBV6-5
CDR3aa: CASSYRTGELFF
CDR3nt: TGTGCCAGCAGTTACCGGACCGGGGAGCTGTTTTTT

d_gene: TRBD1
abundance: NA
j_gene: TRBJ2-5
v_gene: TRBV9
CDR3aa: CASSVGTDQETQYF
CDR3nt: TGTGCCAGCAGCGTCGGGACAGACCAAGAGACCCAGTACTTC

d_gene: NA
abundance: NA
j_gene: TRBJ1-3
v_gene: TRBV7-9
CDR3aa: CSSSLEVGSSRSGNTIYF
CDR3nt: TGTTCCAGCAGCTTAGAGGTCGGGAGTTCCCGCTCTGGAAACACCATATATTTT

d_gene: TRBD1
abundance: NA
j_gene: TRBJ1-2
v_gene: TRBV27
CDR3aa: CASMPGGAKGSGYTF
CDR3nt: TGTGCCAGCATGCCAGGGGGCGCGAAGGGTAGCGGCTACACCTTC

d_gene: NA
abundance: NA
j_gene: TRBJ2-2
v_gene: TRBV6-1
CDR3aa: CASERAAGELFF
CDR3nt: TGTGCCAGCGAGAGGGCCGCCGGGGAGCTGTTTTTT

d_gene: TRBD2
abundance: NA
j_gene: TRBJ2-2
v_gene: TRBV2
CDR3aa: CASTRTSGKTGELFF
CDR3nt: TGTGCCAGCACTCGGACTAGCGGGAAGACCGGGGAGCTGTTTTTT

d_gene: TRBD2
abundance: few
j_gene: TRBJ2-1
v_gene: TRBV9
CDR3aa: CASSASSGRRFGDEQFF
CDR3nt: TGTGCCAGCAGCGCCTCTAGCGGGAGGCGGTTTGGCGATGAGCAGTTCTTC

d_gene: TRBD1
abundance: NA
j_gene: TRBJ1-2
v_gene: TRBV11-3
CDR3aa: CASSYSGTAANYGYTF
CDR3nt: TGTGCCAGCAGTTATTCCGGGACAGCAGCTAACTATGGCTACACCTTC

d_gene: NA
abundance: NA
j_gene: TRBJ1-5
v_gene: TRBV6-5
CDR3aa: CASSLAEDSNQPQHF
CDR3nt: TGTGCCAGCAGTTTGGCGGAGGATAGCAATCAGCCCCAGCATTTT

d_gene: NA
abundance: NA
j_gene: TRBJ1-4
v_gene: TRBV6-1
CDR3aa: CASSISPRGEKLFF
CDR3nt: TGTGCCAGCAGTATAAGCCCGCGTGGTGAAAAACTGTTTTTT

d_gene: NA
abundance: once
j_gene: TRBJ1-5
v_gene: TRBV27
CDR3aa: CASSLNTGQPQHF
CDR3nt: TGTGCCAGCAGTTTAAACACGGGGCAGCCCCAGCATTTT

d_gene: NA
abundance: NA
j_gene: TRBJ2-7
v_gene: TRBV15
CDR3aa: CATSRLGRGYEQYF
CDR3nt: TGTGCCACCAGCAGGCTGGGGAGAGGCTACGAGCAGTACTTC

d_gene: TRBD1
abundance: NA
j_gene: TRBJ1-5
v_gene: TRBV2
CDR3aa: CASRGQGSNQPQHF
CDR3nt: TGTGCCAGCAGGGGACAGGGGAGCAATCAGCCCCAGCATTTT

d_gene: NA
abundance: NA
j_gene: TRBJ2-5
v_gene: TRBV19
CDR3aa: CASRSRYQETQYF
CDR3nt: TGTGCCAGTAGGTCGCGGTATCAAGAGACCCAGTACTTC

d_gene: TRBD1
abundance: NA
j_gene: TRBJ1-3
v_gene: TRBV27
CDR3aa: CASRDRGPGNTIYF
CDR3nt: TGTGCCAGCAGAGACAGGGGGCCTGGAAACACCATATATTTT

d_gene: NA
abundance: NA
j_gene: TRBJ2-1
v_gene: TRBV2
CDR3aa: CASPRGGMSYNEQFF
CDR3nt: TGTGCCAGCCCTCGAGGGGGAATGTCCTACAATGAGCAGTTCTTC

d_gene: TRBD1
abundance: NA
j_gene: TRBJ1-1
v_gene: TRBV4-1
CDR3aa: CASSQNLIGGASTEAFF
CDR3nt: TGCGCCAGCAGCCAAAACCTTATAGGGGGCGCGTCCACTGAAGCTTTCTTT

d_gene: NA
abundance: NA
j_gene: TRBJ1-1
v_gene: TRBV30
CDR3aa: CAWSVASGAEAFF
CDR3nt: TGTGCCTGGAGTGTCGCCAGCGGCGCTGAAGCTTTCTTT

d_gene: NA
abundance: NA
j_gene: TRBJ2-6
v_gene: TRBV28
CDR3aa: CASSFYPGANVLTF
CDR3nt: TGTGCCAGCAGTTTCTACCCTGGGGCCAACGTCCTGACTTTC

d_gene: TRBD2
abundance: NA
j_gene: TRBJ2-1
v_gene: TRBV5-1
CDR3aa: CASSWGGSYNEQFF
CDR3nt: TGCGCCAGCAGCTGGGGGGGGAGCTACAATGAGCAGTTCTTC

d_gene: TRBD1
abundance: NA
j_gene: TRBJ2-5
v_gene: TRBV18
CDR3aa: CASSPWDSRETQYF
CDR3nt: TGTGCCAGCTCACCATGGGACAGCCGAGAGACCCAGTACTTC

d_gene: NA
abundance: NA
j_gene: TRBJ1-5
v_gene: TRBV7-6
CDR3aa: CASSLAEAQPQHF
CDR3nt: TGTGCCAGCAGCTTAGCAGAAGCTCAGCCCCAGCATTTT

d_gene: NA
abundance: NA
j_gene: TRBJ2-6
v_gene: TRBV9
CDR3aa: CASSVDRGSGGANVLTF
CDR3nt: TGTGCCAGCAGCGTAGATCGGGGGTCGGGTGGGGCCAACGTCCTGACTTTC

d_gene: NA
abundance: NA
j_gene: TRBJ1-1
v_gene: TRBV7-9
CDR3aa: CSSSLTGLNTEAFF
CDR3nt: TGTTCCAGCAGCTTAACAGGGCTGAACACTGAAGCTTTCTTT

d_gene: TRBD1
abundance: NA
j_gene: TRBJ1-4
v_gene: TRBV19
CDR3aa: CASSIGTGGTNEKLFF
CDR3nt: TGTGCCAGTAGTATTGGGACAGGGGGCACTAATGAAAAACTGTTTTTT

d_gene: NA
abundance: once
j_gene: TRBJ2-7
v_gene: TRBV28
CDR3aa: CASSNPRGYEQYF
CDR3nt: TGTGCCAGCAGTAACCCCCGGGGCTACGAGCAGTACTTC

d_gene: TRBD1
abundance: once
j_gene: TRBJ2-1
v_gene: TRBV10-1
CDR3aa: CASSGDSYNEQFF
CDR3nt: TGCGCCAGCAGTGGGGACAGCTACAATGAGCAGTTCTTC

d_gene: NA
abundance: NA
j_gene: TRBJ1-5
v_gene: TRBV27
CDR3aa: CASRLAGTGNQPQHF
CDR3nt: TGTGCCAGCAGACTGGCCGGGACTGGCAATCAGCCCCAGCATTTT

d_gene: TRBD1
abundance: NA
j_gene: TRBJ1-2
v_gene: TRBV5-6
CDR3aa: CASTWTGTHYGYTF
CDR3nt: TGTGCCAGCACCTGGACAGGAACCCACTATGGCTACACCTTC

d_gene: NA
abundance: NA
j_gene: TRBJ1-1
v_gene: TRBV28
CDR3aa: CATGKGLGEAFF
CDR3nt: TGTGCCACAGGGAAGGGTTTGGGGGAAGCTTTCTTT

d_gene: TRBD1
abundance: NA
j_gene: TRBJ1-1
v_gene: TRBV4-1
CDR3aa: CASSQVYRGDTEAFF
CDR3nt: TGCGCCAGCAGCCAAGTCTACAGGGGAGACACTGAAGCTTTCTTT

d_gene: NA
abundance: NA
j_gene: TRBJ2-1
v_gene: TRBV4-1
CDR3aa: CASSQEARGPDEQFF
CDR3nt: TGCGCCAGCAGCCAAGAGGCTAGGGGCCCAGATGAGCAGTTCTTC

d_gene: NA
abundance: NA
j_gene: TRBJ1-2
v_gene: TRBV7-9
CDR3aa: CASSMDNIYGYTF
CDR3nt: TGTGCCAGCAGCATGGACAACATTTATGGCTACACCTTC

d_gene: TRBD1
abundance: NA
j_gene: TRBJ1-5
v_gene: TRBV7-2
CDR3aa: CASSLWTGYEPQHF
CDR3nt: TGTGCCAGCAGCCTATGGACAGGGTACGAGCCCCAGCATTTT

d_gene: TRBD2
abundance: NA
j_gene: TRBJ2-7
v_gene: TRBV19
CDR3aa: CASSMGLAGVLSYEQYF
CDR3nt: TGTGCCAGTAGTATGGGACTAGCGGGCGTCCTCTCCTACGAGCAGTACTTC

d_gene: TRBD1
abundance: NA
j_gene: TRBJ2-3
v_gene: TRBV25-1
CDR3aa: CASTPPGQGPDTQYF
CDR3nt: TGTGCCAGCACCCCCCCCGGACAGGGACCAGATACGCAGTATTTT

d_gene: TRBD2
abundance: NA
j_gene: TRBJ2-7
v_gene: TRBV5-1
CDR3aa: CASSSFSGRAVYEQYF
CDR3nt: TGCGCCAGCAGCTCCTTTAGCGGGAGGGCGGTCTACGAGCAGTACTTC

d_gene: TRBD1
abundance: NA
j_gene: TRBJ1-2
v_gene: TRBV5-1
CDR3aa: CASRPNRGSNYGYTF
CDR3nt: TGCGCCAGCAGACCCAACAGGGGTTCGAACTATGGCTACACCTTC

d_gene: TRBD1
abundance: few
j_gene: TRBJ1-5
v_gene: TRBV6-5
CDR3aa: CASRRQGGRNQPQHF
CDR3nt: TGTGCCAGCAGAAGACAGGGGGGAAGGAATCAGCCCCAGCATTTT

d_gene: NA
abundance: NA
j_gene: TRBJ1-3
v_gene: TRBV14
CDR3aa: CASSLGRHRGSGNTIYF
CDR3nt: TGTGCCAGCAGCTTGGGCCGCCACCGAGGGTCTGGAAACACCATATATTTT

d_gene: NA
abundance: NA
j_gene: TRBJ2-3
v_gene: TRBV29-1
CDR3aa: CSVEGHYTDTQYF
CDR3nt: TGCAGCGTTGAGGGACACTACACAGATACGCAGTATTTT

d_gene: NA
abundance: NA
j_gene: TRBJ1-1
v_gene: TRBV5-1
CDR3aa: CASSLAEGGWTEAFF
CDR3nt: TGCGCCAGCAGCTTGGCCGAGGGAGGATGGACTGAAGCTTTCTTT

d_gene: TRBD2
abundance: NA
j_gene: TRBJ2-3
v_gene: TRBV6-6
CDR3aa: CASSPRSSGPGYF
CDR3nt: TGTGCCAGCAGTCCCCGGTCTAGCGGCCCGGGGTATTTT

d_gene: TRBD2
abundance: NA
j_gene: TRBJ2-1
v_gene: TRBV28
CDR3aa: CASSVGATSGIWNEQFF
CDR3nt: TGTGCCAGCAGTGTAGGGGCCACTAGCGGGATATGGAATGAGCAGTTCTTC

d_gene: TRBD2
abundance: NA
j_gene: TRBJ2-1
v_gene: TRBV6-5
CDR3aa: CASSSGTSGRDEQFF
CDR3nt: TGTGCCAGCAGTTCCGGGACTAGCGGTCGCGATGAGCAGTTCTTC

d_gene: NA
abundance: NA
j_gene: TRBJ1-2
v_gene: TRBV4-3
CDR3aa: CASSQAGGYGYTF
CDR3nt: TGCGCCAGCAGCCAAGCGGGGGGGTATGGCTACACCTTC

d_gene: TRBD2
abundance: NA
j_gene: TRBJ2-2
v_gene: TRBV11-3
CDR3aa: CASTSSGSVTGELFF
CDR3nt: TGTGCCAGCACCTCCAGCGGGAGTGTTACCGGGGAGCTGTTTTTT

d_gene: NA
abundance: NA
j_gene: TRBJ2-1
v_gene: TRBV11-1
CDR3aa: CASSFNNEQFF
CDR3nt: TGTGCCAGCAGCTTTAACAATGAGCAGTTCTTC

d_gene: NA
abundance: once
j_gene: TRBJ2-1
v_gene: TRBV9
CDR3aa: CASSRQTSYNEQFF
CDR3nt: TGTGCCAGCAGTAGACAGACCTCCTACAATGAGCAGTTCTTC

d_gene: TRBD2
abundance: once
j_gene: TRBJ2-5
v_gene: TRBV11-2
CDR3aa: CASSSGGGVWQETQYF
CDR3nt: TGTGCCAGCAGCTCCGGGGGGGGTGTCTGGCAAGAGACCCAGTACTTC

d_gene: NA
abundance: NA
j_gene: TRBJ1-2
v_gene: TRBV10-3
CDR3aa: CAISESTGNYGYTF
CDR3nt: TGTGCCATCAGTGAGTCTACGGGGAACTATGGCTACACCTTC

d_gene: TRBD1
abundance: NA
j_gene: TRBJ2-7
v_gene: TRBV5-1
CDR3aa: CASSTGTGLNEQYF
CDR3nt: TGCGCCAGCAGCACCGGGACAGGGTTGAACGAGCAGTACTTC

d_gene: NA
abundance: few
j_gene: TRBJ1-5
v_gene: TRBV7-9
CDR3aa: CASSLPDQPQHF
CDR3nt: TGTGCCAGCAGCTTACCCGATCAGCCCCAGCATTTT

d_gene: NA
abundance: NA
j_gene: TRBJ1-2
v_gene: TRBV6-5
CDR3aa: CASSYGADYGYTF
CDR3nt: TGTGCCAGCAGTTACGGTGCAGACTATGGCTACACCTTC

d_gene: TRBD1
abundance: NA
j_gene: TRBJ1-2
v_gene: TRBV5-6
CDR3aa: CASSSRQGSFWNYGYTF
CDR3nt: TGTGCCAGCAGCTCCAGACAGGGTAGTTTTTGGAACTATGGCTACACCTTC